The 21 T cell receptor beta chains below come from one sample, sequenced in a study of blood T cell repertoires in COVID-19. The assay was immunoSEQ multiplex PCR, and TCRdb's table has in-frame clones only and misses some. The table lists about 74,000 clones, about four fifths of them singletons. The sequenced sample was peripheral blood. These receptors all come from a human donor in a cohort sampled during active COVID-19.

The chain carries TRBV5-6 and TRBJ2-5; tentative D call: TRBD2 (5 bases). With 2 bases removed from V and 1 base from J, the gap between germline ends came to 12 bases. Germline CDR1 reads SGHDT; CDR2 reads YYEEEE. This CDR3 is built from 15 residues. Here the CDR3 DNA reads TGTGCCAGCAGCTTATGGGCGGGCCCCCAAGAGACCCAGTACTTC. It codes for CASSLWAGPQETQYF.

The CDR3 protein is CASTPGFGEAETQYF. CDR3 in DNA: TGCGCCAGCACCCCCGGATTTGGGGAGGCCGAGACCCAGTACTTC. The chain has TRBV5-1 and TRBJ2-5, with TRBD2 as a possible D gene (6 bases). Trimming removed 6 bases at V and 5 bases at J, with 20 bases between. The CDR3 is 15 amino acids. Germline V gene sequence: CDR1 SGHRS, CDR2 YFSETQ. Filled out from reference TRBV5-1 and TRBJ2-5, the complete variable domain reads KAGVTQTPRYLIKTRGQQVTLSCSPISGHRSVSWYQQTPGQGLQFLFEYFSETQRNKGNFPGRFSGRQFSNSRSEMNVSTLELGDSALYLCASTPGFGEAETQYFGPGTRLLVL.

The chain couples TRBV4-3 to TRBJ1-4; tentative D call: TRBD1 (5 bases). The CDR3 is 15 residues long. Germline V gene lookup returns CDR1 LGHNA and CDR2 YSLEER. V was clipped by 3 bases and J by 4 bases, with 12 bases between them. The CDR3 loop reads CASSHRGGYNEKLFF. Written as DNA, the CDR3 is TGCGCCAGCAGCCACCGCGGGGGATATAATGAAAAACTGTTTTTT.

The chain is built from TRBV27 and TRBJ1-1; D is perhaps TRBD1 (5 bases). From germline, CDR1 is MNHEY and CDR2 SMNVEV (reference sequence). Between the trimmed V and J ends, which lost 3 bases and 5 bases, there was a span of 16 bases. This CDR3 spans 15 amino acids. CDR3 DNA: TGTGCCAGCAGTTTCGGCGGGACCGCCAGAACTGAAGCTTTCTTT. Translating it yields CASSFGGTARTEAFF.

The chain couples TRBV14 to TRBJ1-2; TRBD1 matches 7 bases. CDR1 SGHDN and CDR2 FVKESK come from the germline V gene. V lost 4 bases to trimming and J lost 7 bases; unmatched junction nucleotides: 12. This CDR3 region has 15 residues. As DNA, the CDR3 is TGTGCCAGCAGCCGCCAGGAGGGGGCTTGGAGTGGCTACACCTTC. Its translation: CASSRQEGAWSGYTF.

V is TRBV5-1 and J is TRBJ2-3; D is perhaps TRBD2 (6 bases). Trimming removed 1 base at V and 0 bases at J, with 12 bases between. The CDR3 covers 16 residues. Germline CDR1 SGHRS, CDR2 YFSETQ. As DNA, the CDR3 is TGCGCCAGCAGCTTGCCTACTAGCTCTAGCACAGATACGCAGTATTTT. Translation: CASSLPTSSSTDTQYF.

This clone was seen once. This chain links TRBV7-9 with TRBJ1-5; possibly TRBD1 for D (6 bases). This CDR3 is built from 16 residues. V was shortened by 1 base and J by 0 bases, with 10 bases between the two germline ends. Germline V gene data show CDR1 as SEHNR and CDR2 as FQNEAQ (reference sequence). The CDR3 protein is CASSLGGGDSNQPQHF. The CDR3 DNA follows: TGTGCCAGCAGCTTAGGAGGGGGGGATAGCAATCAGCCCCAGCATTTT.

The chain combines TRBV3-1 (or the pseudogene TRBV3-2) with TRBJ1-1; D possibly corresponds to TRBD1 (6 bases). Germline CDR1 reads LGHDT; CDR2 reads YNNKEL (reference sequence). The V end was cut by 0 bases, the J end by 5 bases, with 10 bases between. CDR3 length: 14 amino acids. CDR3 in DNA: TGTGCCAGCAGCCAAGATGAGGGGGAGACTGAAGCTTTCTTT. Protein product: CASSQDEGETEAFF.

This clone has only one observation. The CDR3 loop is CASSPSGAFADTQYF. The CDR3 DNA sequence: TGTGCCAGCAGTCCTAGCGGGGCCTTCGCAGATACGCAGTATTTT. The V and J genes are TRBV6-5 and TRBJ2-3, with TRBD2 identical over 9 bases. With V trimmed by 5 bases and J by 4 bases, 7 bases remained unmatched. CDR3 length equals 15 residues. Germline lookup yields CDR1 MNHEY and CDR2 SVGAGI.

CDR3 residues: CASSASGGSADTQYF. Written as DNA, the CDR3 is TGTGCCAGCAGCGCTAGCGGGGGTTCGGCAGATACGCAGTATTTT. This chain uses TRBV6-4 with TRBJ2-3; 10 bases align to TRBD2. In germline, CDR1 is MRHNA, CDR2 SNTAGT. The CDR3 has 15 amino acids. V was pared by 6 bases and J by 4 bases, with 7 bases of the junction left unmatched.

The J gene is TRBJ1-2, the V gene TRBV3-1 (or the pseudogene TRBV3-2); D gene unclear. Germline V lookup: CDR1 LGHDT, CDR2 YNNKEL (reference sequence). CDR3 length: 14 amino acids. The germline V and J ends were trimmed by 2 bases and 4 bases, with 11 bases remaining between them. CDR3 bases: TGTGCCAGCAGCCAATCAGTCCCACCCTATGGCTACACCTTC. It is translated as CASSQSVPPYGYTF.

This chain's CDR3 is CASSLAGQGEGGYTF. CDR3 sequence (DNA): TGTGCCAGCAGCTTAGCGGGGCAGGGGGAAGGGGGCTACACCTTC. The chain couples TRBV7-8 to TRBJ1-2; 7 bases map to TRBD1. Germline CDR1 SGHVS, CDR2 FQNEAQ. The CDR3 length is 15 residues. With V trimmed by 0 bases and J by 8 bases, 9 bases remained unmatched.

V is TRBV19 and J is TRBJ2-7; a possible D gene is TRBD1 (7 bases). Germline V gives CDR1 LNHDA, CDR2 SQIVND (reference sequence). Trimming took 1 base from V and 2 from J, leaving 15 bases between them. CDR3 length: 16 residues. DNA of the CDR3: TGTGCCAGTAGTATAGGTGGAGGGGGCTCACCCTACGAGCAGTACTTC. Protein sequence: CASSIGGGGSPYEQYF.

The chain combines TRBV5-6 with TRBJ2-3, with D maybe TRBD1 (6 bases). CDR1 SGHDT and CDR2 YYEEEE come from the germline V gene. This CDR3 region has 13 residues. V was cut by 6 bases and J by 2 bases, with 10 bases left in between. The CDR3 coding sequence is TGTGCCAGCATTACAGGGAACACAGATACGCAGTATTTT. Its translation is CASITGNTDTQYF.

This sequence joins TRBV6-5 and TRBJ1-4; possibly TRBD1 for D (6 bases). V lost 8 bases to trimming and J lost 4 bases, with 11 bases between them. The CDR3 totals 13 residues. The germline gives CDR1 MNHEY, CDR2 SVGAGI. The CDR3 sequence is CASRRGVNEKLFF. CDR3 DNA: TGTGCCAGCCGCAGGGGAGTTAATGAAAAACTGTTTTTT.

This clone was observed a few times. The chain uses TRBV18 and TRBJ2-1; possibly TRBD2 for D (6 bases). With 5 bases removed from V and 4 bases from J, the gap between germline ends came to 9 bases. The germline gives CDR1 KGHSH, CDR2 LQKENI. The CDR3 extends over 13 amino acids. CDR3 region: CASSVRGYNEQFF. CDR3 nucleotides: TGTGCCAGCTCAGTCCGGGGGTACAATGAGCAGTTCTTC.

The chain couples TRBV6-2 or TRBV6-3 to TRBJ1-2; 7 positions match TRBD1. Germline CDR1 reads MNHEY; CDR2 reads SVGEGT. Trimming took 5 bases from V and 5 from J; bases not matched to a gene: 17. CDR3 length equals 17 residues. The CDR3 is CASSQIPGQSTAYGYTF. The CDR3 DNA reads as TGTGCCAGCAGTCAAATTCCGGGACAGAGCACCGCATATGGCTACACCTTC.

The chain employs TRBV4-1 and TRBJ1-1; 7 nucleotides line up with TRBD1. The V segment lost 4 bases and the J segment 10 bases; nucleotides outside the gene matches: 12. The CDR3 loop spans 14 amino acids. Per germline, CDR1 MGHRA and CDR2 YSYEKL. The CDR3 nucleotides read TGCGCCAGCAGCCCTTACAGGGGTGGGTTTGGAGCTTTCTTT. Encoded protein: CASSPYRGGFGAFF.

The V and J genes are TRBV6-6 and TRBJ2-7; no definite D call. V gave up 4 bases and J gave up 6 bases, with 22 bases separating them. The germline V gene encodes CDR1 MNHNY and CDR2 SVGAGI (reference sequence). CDR3 length: 16 amino acids. The DNA for the CDR3 is TGTGCCAGCAGTTCGCCGACCCTAGTGGCCCCCGCCGAGCAGTACTTC. Translation: CASSSPTLVAPAEQYF.

This chain joins TRBV23-1 and TRBJ1-5, with a possible D match to TRBD1 (6 bases). TRBV23-1 is reported as an ORF; its role is uncertain. V was pared by 3 bases and J by 2 bases, with 23 bases between. The CDR3 runs 19 residues. CDR3 protein: CASSQPPDRATVGNQPQHF. The CDR3 nucleotides are TGCGCCAGCAGTCAGCCGCCGGACAGAGCCACGGTCGGCAATCAGCCCCAGCATTTT.

V gene TRBV4-1 combines with J gene TRBJ2-7; the D gene is possibly TRBD1 (5 bases). Germline CDR1 is MGHRA and CDR2 is YSYEKL. CDR3 length: 16 amino acids. V gave up 0 bases and J gave up 2 bases, with 14 bases separating them. The CDR3 DNA reads TGCGCCAGCAGCCAAGATGAATCAGGGTGGGCCTACGAGCAGTACTTC. Protein product: CASSQDESGWAYEQYF.